Shown below are 28 T cell receptor beta chains from a single sample sequenced in a study of control samples from healthy donors and cancer patients. The protocol was immunoSEQ multiplex PCR, while the TCRdb copy is restricted to in-frame clones and leaves out a portion. Of about 140,000 clones listed, around 90% are singletons. Specimen: blood. The origin of the receptors is a man aged 30-40 years in good health.

This CDR3 reads CASSRRGNTEAFF. The CDR3 nucleotides read TGTGCCAGCAGCCGACGGGGGAACACTGAAGCTTTCTTT. The rearrangement uses TRBV11-2 and TRBJ1-1; D is unclear. The germline V gene has CDR1 SGHAT and CDR2 FQNNGV. V gave up 5 bases and J gave up 1 base, with 8 bases separating them. CDR3 length: 13 residues.

This clone occurred once. This sequence joins TRBV6-1 and TRBJ1-2, with TRBD1 as a possible D gene (6 bases). Trimming pared 0 bases from V and 4 bases from J, leaving 9 bases between. This CDR3 contains 14 residues. The V gene's germline CDR1 is MNHNS and CDR2 SASEGT. CDR3 loop: CASSEARGSYGYTF. The CDR3 coding sequence is TGTGCCAGCAGTGAAGCTAGGGGGAGCTATGGCTACACCTTC.

The chain is built from TRBV9 and TRBJ1-6; TRBD1 matches 8 bases. Germline loops: CDR1 SGDLS, CDR2 YYNGEE. The junction had 10 bases not matched to a gene; V was cut back by 4 bases and J by 10 bases. This CDR3 comprises 15 residues. The CDR3 protein is CASSPDGQGESPLHF. The CDR3 region has the DNA TGTGCCAGCAGCCCCGATGGACAGGGTGAGTCACCCCTCCACTTT.

V and J are TRBV24-1 and TRBJ2-2; D is perhaps TRBD1 (5 bases). This CDR3 region has 14 residues. The germline CDR1 and CDR2 sequences are KGHDR and SFDVKD. Trimming shortened V by 4 bases and J by 3 bases, and 8 bases separated the two germline ends. The CDR3 coding sequence is TGTGCCACCAGTGACAGGGTATACACCGGGGAGCTGTTTTTT. Its translation is CATSDRVYTGELFF.

This clone showed up just once. This chain uses TRBV7-9 with TRBJ1-4, with 11 bases that match TRBD1. Germline lookup yields CDR1 SEHNR and CDR2 FQNEAQ (reference sequence). This CDR3 has 15 residues. Losses at the gene ends were 3 bases for V and 5 bases for J; bases not matched to a gene: 2. The CDR3 DNA reads as TGTGCCAGCAGCTTTGGGGACAGGGGGAATGAAAAACTGTTTTTT. Translation: CASSFGDRGNEKLFF.

The V gene is TRBV5-1, the J gene TRBJ1-6, with D possibly TRBD1 on 5 matching bases. CDR1 is SGHRS and CDR2 is YFSETQ in the germline V gene. This CDR3 is built from 15 residues. V shed 0 bases and J shed 6 bases, with 10 bases lying between them. The CDR3 reads CASSLATGPNSPLHF. DNA of the CDR3: TGCGCCAGCAGCTTGGCCACAGGTCCTAATTCACCCCTCCACTTT.

A word on this clone: Other DNA sequences of this sample code for an identical CDR3. J is TRBJ2-1 and V is TRBV7-9, with 12 bases matching TRBD2. Losses at the gene ends were 1 base for V and 9 bases for J; bases not matched to a gene: 10. Germline CDR1 reads SEHNR; CDR2 reads FQNEAQ (reference sequence). This CDR3 has 17 residues. The CDR3 reads CASSLGLGLAGGPEQFF. CDR3 DNA sequence: TGTGCCAGCAGCTTAGGCTTGGGGCTAGCGGGGGGGCCTGAGCAGTTCTTC.

V gene TRBV28 combines with J gene TRBJ1-2; D remains ambiguous. Germline lookup yields CDR1 MDHEN and CDR2 SYDVKM. V shed 6 bases and J shed 3 bases, with 17 bases lying between them. The CDR3 extends over 15 amino acids. Here the CDR3 reads CASSPPGNPHYGYTF. CDR3 in DNA: TGTGCCAGCAGCCCACCGGGGAATCCCCACTATGGCTACACCTTC.

The J gene is TRBJ1-2, the V gene TRBV7-9; D ambiguous. Deletions cut 5 bases from V and 8 bases from J, with 3 bases between. CDR3 length: 9 amino acids. CDR1 SEHNR and CDR2 FQNEAQ come from the germline V gene (reference sequence). The CDR3 loop reads CASSPGYTF. CDR3 coding DNA: TGTGCCAGCAGCCCAGGCTACACCTTC.

This chain uses TRBV28 with TRBJ1-1, with D possibly TRBD1 on 5 matching bases. Trimming left V 5 bases short and J 0 bases short, with 13 bases between. This CDR3 is built from 15 residues. CDR1 is MDHEN, CDR2 SYDVKM, per germline. Written as DNA, the CDR3 is TGTGCCAGCAGTGCCCCGACAGCCATGAACACTGAAGCTTTCTTT. Translated, it gives CASSAPTAMNTEAFF.

The chain uses TRBV7-2 and TRBJ2-1; 10 bases are shared with TRBD2. Trimming removed 0 bases from V and 2 bases from J; junction bases left unmatched: 7. Germline values: CDR1 SGHTA, CDR2 FQGNSA. The CDR3 runs 18 residues. The CDR3 coding sequence is TGTGCCAGCAGCTTAGCGGTAGCGGGGGGACTAACCTACAATGAGCAGTTCTTC. It encodes CASSLAVAGGLTYNEQFF.

In its sample, this clone was seen once. The CDR3 DNA sequence: TGTGCCAGCAGTTTGGGCGTCTACGAGCAGTACTTC. Protein product: CASSLGVYEQYF. V gene TRBV28 combines with J gene TRBJ2-7, with D hard to call. Trimming cost V 3 bases and J 3 bases, with 6 bases left between them. The CDR3 consists of 12 residues. Germline values: CDR1 MDHEN, CDR2 SYDVKM.

The chain is built from TRBV6-6 and TRBJ2-6; D is tentatively TRBD1 or TRBD2 (5 bases each). V was trimmed by 4 bases and J by 0 bases, leaving 7 bases between them. The germline V gene has CDR1 MNHNY and CDR2 SVGAGI (reference sequence). The CDR3 sequence is 15 residues long. For the CDR3, the DNA is TGTGCCAGCAGTTCCGGGACCTCTGGGGCCAACGTCCTGACTTTC. Its protein is CASSSGTSGANVLTF.

The chain employs TRBV6-1 and TRBJ1-1; a possible D gene is TRBD1 (5 bases). CDR3 length: 15 residues. CDR1 is MNHNS and CDR2 is SASEGT in the germline V gene. Trimming cost V 1 base and J 0 bases, with 9 bases left between them. The CDR3 nucleotides are TGTGCCAGCAGTGAAGGCCCAGGGATGAACACTGAAGCTTTCTTT. It translates to CASSEGPGMNTEAFF.

This chain connects TRBV27 to TRBJ1-4; tentative D call: TRBD1 (6 bases). The V and J ends lost 6 bases and 6 bases respectively, with 23 bases between them. Per germline, CDR1 MNHEY and CDR2 SMNVEV (reference sequence). There are 17 residues in the CDR3. CDR3 region: CASSINDRRRTYEKLFF. In DNA form, the CDR3 reads TGTGCCAGCAGCATAAATGACAGGAGGCGAACGTATGAAAAACTGTTTTTT.

The gene calls are TRBV24-1 and TRBJ1-2; 7 nucleotides align to TRBD1. This CDR3 region has 18 residues. Germline CDR1 and CDR2: KGHDR and SFDVKD. V was pared by 4 bases and J by 0 bases, with 13 bases of the junction left unmatched. The CDR3 sequence: CATSDRQTGYGANYGYTF. CDR3 DNA sequence: TGTGCCACCAGTGACCGTCAGACAGGGTATGGAGCTAACTATGGCTACACCTTC.

CDR3 protein: CASSPRQGNYGYTF. CDR3 coding DNA: TGTGCCAGCTCACCACGACAGGGCAACTATGGCTACACCTTC. The chain employs TRBV18 and TRBJ1-2, with 7 bases identical to TRBD1. The V gene end was trimmed by 1 base and the J gene end by 2 bases; junction bases not matched to a gene: 1. Germline V CDR1 and CDR2: KGHSH, LQKENI. CDR3 size: 14 residues.

In this sample, this clone turned up once. This chain joins TRBV28 and TRBJ1-1, with TRBD1 matching over 7 bases. CDR1 MDHEN and CDR2 SYDVKM come from the germline V gene. The CDR3 is 16 amino acids. Trimming at V came to 2 bases and at J to 1 base, leaving 7 bases not matched to a gene. CDR3 sequence (DNA): TGTGCCAGCAGTTTACCGACAGACAGGGCGAACACTGAAGCTTTCTTT. This codes for CASSLPTDRANTEAFF.

The chain employs TRBV5-1 and TRBJ2-7; TRBD2 matches at 9 bases. Losses at the gene ends were 5 bases for V and 3 bases for J; bases not matched to a gene: 12. Per germline, CDR1 SGHRS and CDR2 YFSETQ. This CDR3 has 16 residues. CDR3 protein: CASSLDGLANNYEQYF. CDR3 DNA sequence: TGCGCCAGCAGTTTAGATGGACTAGCGAACAACTACGAGCAGTACTTC.

The chain uses TRBV19 and TRBJ1-1; 11 nucleotides match TRBD1. V lost 8 bases, J lost 2 bases, and 4 bases stayed unmatched. There are 14 residues in the CDR3. Germline CDR1 and CDR2: LNHDA and SQIVND (reference sequence). As DNA, the CDR3 is TGTGCCAGTCGGGACAGGGGGATAAACACTGAAGCTTTCTTT. Translating gives CASRDRGINTEAFF.

This chain connects TRBV7-2 to TRBJ1-4, with D possibly matching TRBD1 (5 bases). V gave up 2 bases and J gave up 7 bases, with 5 bases separating them. Germline V gives CDR1 SGHTA, CDR2 FQGNSA. This CDR3 comprises 12 residues. The CDR3 DNA sequence: TGTGCCAGCAGCTTACAGGGTGAAAAACTGTTTTTT. This translates into CASSLQGEKLFF.

The chain uses TRBV28 and TRBJ1-2; D is unclear. The CDR3 extends over 15 amino acids. The germline V and J ends were trimmed by 6 bases and 2 bases, with 16 bases remaining between them. Germline CDR1 MDHEN, CDR2 SYDVKM. The DNA of the CDR3 is TGTGCCAGCAGCCAGAGAGGACCTTTAAACTATGGCTACACCTTC. It codes for CASSQRGPLNYGYTF.

The chain carries TRBV4-1 and TRBJ2-7; 9 bases align to TRBD2. Germline V lookup: CDR1 MGHRA, CDR2 YSYEKL. The V and J ends lost 2 bases and 0 bases, in that order; junction bases with no gene match: 8. The CDR3 is made up of 17 amino acids. The CDR3 here is CASSQLIAGVSSYEQYF. CDR3 DNA: TGCGCCAGCAGCCAACTCATAGCGGGGGTAAGCTCCTACGAGCAGTACTTC.

V usage is TRBV9 and J usage is TRBJ2-7, with TRBD2 identical over 11 bases. J gave up 6 bases and V 2 bases, and 1 base lay outside the gene matches. The CDR3 is 13 residues long. Germline assignment: CDR1 SGDLS and CDR2 YYNGEE. In DNA, the CDR3 is TGTGCCAGCAGCGTTAGCGGGGGGGCCGAGCAGTACTTC. The encoded protein is CASSVSGGAEQYF.

The chain employs TRBV7-8 and TRBJ1-1; the D is unclear. V lost 4 bases, J lost 2 bases, and 8 bases lay in between. The CDR3 runs 13 residues. Germline assignment: CDR1 SGHVS and CDR2 FQNEAQ. CDR3 region: CASSSRGNTEAFF. DNA for the CDR3: TGTGCCAGCAGCTCGCGGGGAAACACTGAAGCTTTCTTT.

The rearrangement joins TRBV18 to TRBJ2-4; the match to TRBD1 covers 8 bases. Germline CDR1 KGHSH, CDR2 LQKENI. This CDR3 region has 21 residues. V lost 0 bases and J lost 0; bases outside the gene matches: 16. DNA of the CDR3: TGTGCCAGCTCACCACCAAAGGTTAATACCGGGACAGGAGTAGCCAAAAACATTCAGTACTTC. This codes for CASSPPKVNTGTGVAKNIQYF. Looking up the rest from reference TRBV18 and TRBJ2-4 gives the full variable domain: NAGVMQNPRHLVRRRGQEARLRCSPMKGHSHVYWYRQLPEEGLKFMVYLQKENIIDESGMPKERFSAEFPKEGPSILRIQQVVRGDSAAYFCASSPPKVNTGTGVAKNIQYFGAGTRLSVL.

This chain joins TRBV9 and TRBJ2-1; D is perhaps TRBD1 (6 bases). This CDR3 is built from 15 residues. The V gene's germline CDR1 is SGDLS and CDR2 YYNGEE. Trimming shortened V by 0 bases and J by 6 bases, and 13 bases separated the two germline ends. DNA for the CDR3: TGTGCCAGCAGCGTAGACCCCTCGACAGGCAATGAGCAGTTCTTC. This translates into CASSVDPSTGNEQFF.

The chain couples TRBV6-5 to TRBJ1-6; D gene ambiguous. CDR1 is MNHEY and CDR2 is SVGAGI in the germline V gene. Trimming removed 5 bases at V and 12 bases at J, with 5 bases between. The length of the CDR3 is 10 residues. CDR3 residues: CASSRGPLHF. CDR3 nucleotide sequence: TGTGCCAGCAGTCGCGGACCCCTCCACTTT.